This passage covers 21 T cell receptor beta chains from one sample sequenced in a study of T cells in localized non-small cell lung cancer. Assay used: immunoSEQ multiplex PCR; TCRdb lists only in-frame clones, some missing. Seen here are 20,000 to 30,000 clones, about 84% observed once, and the top ten hold 9.5% to 10%. The sequencing here drew on peripheral blood, taken before any cancer treatment. The receptor set was obtained from a man between 40 and 75 years old with stage III squamous cell lung carcinoma.

The CDR3 region has the DNA TGTGCCAGCAGCTTAGTAGCGGGGGAATCTGCCAAAAACATTCAGTACTTC. Translation: CASSLVAGESAKNIQYF. This sequence joins TRBV11-1 and TRBJ2-4; 9 nucleotides align to TRBD2. The CDR3 is 17 amino acids. Trimming cost V 1 base and J 1 base; bases outside gene matches: 5. Germline loops: CDR1 SGHAT, CDR2 FQDESV (reference sequence).

This chain links TRBV14 with TRBJ2-7, with 10 bases identical to TRBD2. V shed 1 base and J 4 bases; nucleotides not matched to a gene: 4. In germline, CDR1 is SGHDN, CDR2 FVKESK. The CDR3 has 15 residues. DNA for the CDR3: TGTGCCAGCAGCCAAGGGGCTAGCGGGAGTTACGAGCAGTACTTC. Its translation: CASSQGASGSYEQYF.

V usage is TRBV9 and J usage is TRBJ1-6; no firm D call. The CDR3 sequence is 16 residues long. Trimming took 0 bases from V and 5 from J, leaving 12 bases between them. The germline gives CDR1 SGDLS, CDR2 YYNGEE. For the CDR3, the DNA is TGTGCCAGCAGCGTAGGGAGGTCAAGTAATAATTCACCCCTCCACTTT. It specifies CASSVGRSSNNSPLHF.

This sequence joins TRBV27 and TRBJ1-5; perhaps TRBD1 as D (5 bases). Germline V gene data show CDR1 as MNHEY and CDR2 as SMNVEV (reference sequence). This CDR3 has 14 amino acids. V gave up 2 bases and J gave up 7 bases, with 12 bases separating them. The CDR3 reads CASSLGQGGQPQHF. CDR3 DNA sequence: TGTGCCAGCAGTTTAGGGCAGGGAGGACAGCCCCAGCATTTT.

J is TRBJ1-1 and V is TRBV28; D is undetermined. In germline, CDR1 is MDHEN, CDR2 SYDVKM. Trimming took 3 bases from V and 6 from J, leaving 8 bases between them. This CDR3 contains 12 residues. The CDR3, as DNA: TGTGCCAGCAGTTTGTGGTCCTCTGAAGCTTTCTTT. Its translation: CASSLWSSEAFF. Variable domain in full (rest from reference TRBV28 and TRBJ1-1): DVKVTQSSRYLVKRTGEKVFLECVQDMDHENMFWYRQDPGLGLRLIYFSYDVKMKEKGDIPEGYSVSREKKERFSLILESASTNQTSMYLCASSLWSSEAFFGQGTRLTVV.

This clone was detected once. The rearrangement joins TRBV5-1 to TRBJ1-3; D perhaps matches TRBD1 (6 bases). Trimming removed 4 bases from V and 4 bases from J, with 12 bases in between. CDR3 length: 14 amino acids. CDR1 is SGHRS and CDR2 is YFSETQ in the germline V gene. This CDR3 is CASSPDRRGNTIYF. CDR3 nucleotide sequence: TGCGCCAGCAGCCCCGACAGGAGGGGAAACACCATATATTTT.

V usage is TRBV7-2 and J usage is TRBJ2-7; 13 nucleotides align to TRBD2. In germline, CDR1 is SGHTA, CDR2 FQGNSA. This CDR3 has 16 residues. The ends lost 5 bases at V and 3 bases at J; junction bases unmatched: 7. For the CDR3, the DNA is TGTGCCAGCAGCCCCGGGACTAGCGGGGCGCACTACGAGCAGTACGTC. This sequence encodes CASSPGTSGAHYEQYV.

V gene TRBV5-1 combines with J gene TRBJ1-6; 9 nucleotides agree with TRBD1. Trimming removed 3 bases from V and 4 bases from J; junction bases left unmatched: 11. CDR3 length: 18 residues. Germline values: CDR1 SGHRS, CDR2 YFSETQ. DNA of the CDR3: TGCGCCAGCAGCTCGCTCCCGGGACAGGGCGATTATAATTCACCCCTCCACTTT. This codes for CASSSLPGQGDYNSPLHF.

The chain employs TRBV18 and TRBJ2-1, with a tentative D call TRBD1 (5 bases). The CDR3 runs 15 residues. V shed 0 bases and J shed 6 bases, with 12 bases lying between them. Germline CDR1 and CDR2: KGHSH and LQKENI. The CDR3, as DNA: TGTGCCAGCTCACCACCGGGGCAGTCTGGCAATGAGCAGTTCTTC. Its translation is CASSPPGQSGNEQFF.

A few counts support this clone. This chain uses TRBV14 with TRBJ2-2; D ambiguous. Trimming shortened V by 2 bases and J by 0 bases, and 7 bases separated the two germline ends. Germline CDR1 is SGHDN and CDR2 is FVKESK. The CDR3 is 15 amino acids. The CDR3 DNA sequence: TGTGCCAGCAGCCAAATAAGCGCGAACACCGGGGAGCTGTTTTTT. Its protein product is CASSQISANTGELFF.

V gene TRBV15 combines with J gene TRBJ2-5; 15 bases map to TRBD2. This CDR3 comprises 17 residues. V lost 6 bases and J lost 9; bases outside the gene matches: 14. Germline V gene data show CDR1 as LNHNV and CDR2 as YYDKDF (reference sequence). The CDR3 coding sequence is TGTGCCACCAGAACCCAGGGACTAGCGGGGGGTTCCGGGGCCCAGTACTTC. It is translated as CATRTQGLAGGSGAQYF.

The rearrangement joins TRBV5-6 to TRBJ2-2, with D possibly being TRBD2 (7 bases). V lost 4 bases to trimming and J lost 4 bases, with 17 bases between them. The germline V gene has CDR1 SGHDT and CDR2 YYEEEE. The CDR3 loop spans 16 amino acids. CDR3 nucleotide sequence: TGTGCCAGCAGCCGGACGGGGGGCCTAAGCACCGGGGAGCTGTTTTTT. Protein: CASSRTGGLSTGELFF.

This chain links TRBV6-6 with TRBJ2-3; 11 nucleotides match TRBD1. The V and J ends lost 0 bases and 9 bases, in that order; junction bases with no gene match: 8. This CDR3 spans 16 amino acids. Germline values: CDR1 MNHNY, CDR2 SVGAGI (reference sequence). CDR3 DNA sequence: TGTGCCAGCAGTTACTCTTCCGGACAGGGGGCTTGGACGCAGTATTTT. Amino acid sequence: CASSYSSGQGAWTQYF.

The chain employs TRBV28 and TRBJ1-2; D is unresolved. The V gene's germline CDR1 is MDHEN and CDR2 SYDVKM. The length of the CDR3 is 11 residues. Trimming stripped 5 bases from V and 11 bases from J, with 12 bases between. The CDR3 DNA follows: TGTGCCAGCAGTAACCTCGTGGGGTACACCTTC. Protein product: CASSNLVGYTF.

The gene calls are TRBV4-1 and TRBJ1-1, with 7 positions matching TRBD1. V shed 4 bases, J shed 2 bases, and the junction held 13 bases outside the gene matches. CDR1 and CDR2 from the germline V gene are MGHRA and YSYEKL. The CDR3 is 17 amino acids. CDR3 DNA sequence: TGCGCCAGCAGCCGCCAAAGGGGAGACAGGGTAAACACTGAAGCTTTCTTT. It codes for CASSRQRGDRVNTEAFF.

This clone was counted a single time. The DNA of the CDR3 is TGTGCCAGCAGCCAAGACAGTGGACTAGCGGGACTCAATGAGCAGTTCTTC. This gives the protein CASSQDSGLAGLNEQFF. This sequence joins TRBV14 and TRBJ2-1; 12 nucleotides line up with TRBD2. J lost 6 bases, V lost 0 bases, and 6 bases had no gene match. Germline V gives CDR1 SGHDN, CDR2 FVKESK. The CDR3 is made up of 17 amino acids.

The CDR3 sequence is CAAWDPANYGYTF. CDR3 DNA: TGTGCCGCATGGGATCCCGCTAACTATGGCTACACCTTC. This chain links TRBV30 with TRBJ1-2; no clear D gene. CDR3 length equals 13 residues. CDR1 is GTSNPN, CDR2 SVGIG, per germline (reference sequence). V was trimmed by 8 bases and J by 0 bases, leaving 13 bases between them.

The rearrangement uses TRBV5-5 and TRBJ2-1; D is uncertain. V lost 0 bases and J lost 0, with 10 bases in between. The CDR3 extends over 16 amino acids. Germline V gene sequence: CDR1 SGHKS, CDR2 YYEKEE (reference sequence). CDR3 in amino acids: CASSLEGRSSYNEQFF. CDR3 sequence (DNA): TGTGCCAGCAGCTTGGAAGGCCGGAGCTCCTACAATGAGCAGTTCTTC.

The chain recombines TRBV7-9 with TRBJ2-5; 7 positions match TRBD2. V shed 3 bases and J 1 base; nucleotides not matched to a gene: 8. Germline CDR1 reads SEHNR; CDR2 reads FQNEAQ (reference sequence). The CDR3 consists of 16 residues. This CDR3 is CASSFGQRGAQETQYF. The CDR3 DNA is TGTGCCAGCAGCTTTGGTCAGCGGGGAGCCCAAGAGACCCAGTACTTC.

The chain joins TRBV10-2 to TRBJ1-5; no reliable D call. The length of the CDR3 is 14 residues. V was cut by 4 bases and J by 3 bases, with 10 bases left in between. Germline assignment: CDR1 WSHSY and CDR2 SAAADI. In DNA form, the CDR3 reads TGCGCCAGCAGTGGGGCCACGGACAATCAGCCCCAGCATTTT. As protein: CASSGATDNQPQHF.

The chain couples TRBV5-1 to TRBJ2-1; 10 bases fit TRBD2. CDR1 SGHRS and CDR2 YFSETQ come from the germline V gene. This CDR3 spans 14 amino acids. V lost 2 bases to trimming and J lost 7 bases; unmatched junction nucleotides: 3. DNA for the CDR3: TGCGCCAGCAGCTTTGGGACTAGCGATAATGAGCAGTTCTTC. Translated, it gives CASSFGTSDNEQFF.